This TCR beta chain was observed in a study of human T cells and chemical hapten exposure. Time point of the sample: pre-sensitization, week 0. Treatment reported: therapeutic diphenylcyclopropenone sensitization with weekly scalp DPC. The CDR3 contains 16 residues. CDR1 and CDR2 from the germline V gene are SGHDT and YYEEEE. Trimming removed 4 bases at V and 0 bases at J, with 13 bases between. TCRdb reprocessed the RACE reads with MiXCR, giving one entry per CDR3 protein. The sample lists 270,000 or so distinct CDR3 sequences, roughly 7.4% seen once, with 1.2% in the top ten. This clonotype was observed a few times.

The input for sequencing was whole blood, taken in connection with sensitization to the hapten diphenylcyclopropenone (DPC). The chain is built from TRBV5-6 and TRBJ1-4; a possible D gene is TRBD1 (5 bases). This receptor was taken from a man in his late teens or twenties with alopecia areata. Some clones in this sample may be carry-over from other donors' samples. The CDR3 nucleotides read TGTGCCAGCAGCGGGGCAGGATTTACAACTAATGAAAAACTGTTTTTT. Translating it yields CASSGAGFTTNEKLFF.